Sequencing of this T cell receptor (beta chain) was carried out in a study of T cells after yellow fever vaccination. Study observations and caveats: Shared CD4/CD8 clonotypes were a small share, likely from convergent recombination. Booster sampling recovered most clones from primary vaccination (around 96% CD4, 88% CD8). Weaker, the secondary response had a peak occurring faster, on day 5 versus 15.

TCRdb called the 5' RACE reads again in MiXCR, with one record for every CDR3 protein. There are about 130,000 distinct CDR3 sequences in the sample; nearly 7.5% occur only once, and around 2.7% lies in the top ten. This clonotype was found many times. The antigen remains undetermined. The CDR3 spans 14 residues. V gave up 7 bases and J gave up 1 base; unmatched junction bases: 5. Germline lookup yields CDR1 SNHLY and CDR2 FYNNEI. The V call is TRBV2, the J call TRBJ1-1; 8 bases are a match to TRBD1. The receptor was isolated from a man younger than 35 who received the YFV17D yellow fever vaccine. This material consisted of CD4+ T cells sorted from PBMCs, taken 10 to 11 days after the first yellow fever vaccination. CDR3 DNA: TGTGCCAGCATTCTAGGGACAGGGAACACTGAAGCTTTCTTT. This codes for CASILGTGNTEAFF.